One sample yielded the 20 T cell receptor beta chains listed below, sequenced in a study of blood T cell repertoires in COVID-19. The assay was immunoSEQ multiplex PCR, and TCRdb's table has in-frame clones only and misses some. This table holds 300,000 to 400,000 clones, 89% found once. The sequencing input was peripheral blood. These receptors were taken from a woman younger than 45 with COVID-19, enrolled during active disease.

The sample holds a few counts of this clone. This chain joins TRBV2 and TRBJ2-7; TRBD1 matches 7 bases. V gave up 6 bases and J gave up 2 bases; unmatched junction bases: 4. The CDR3 extends over 13 amino acids. CDR1 and CDR2 (germline): SNHLY, FYNNEI. The CDR3 nucleotides read TGTGCCAGCAGCTGGGGACAGACCTACGAGCAGTACGTC. It codes for CASSWGQTYEQYV.

This clone came up once. This chain joins TRBV11-2 and TRBJ2-4, with D uncertain. Germline lookup yields CDR1 SGHAT and CDR2 FQNNGV. Trimming left V 0 bases short and J 2 bases short, with 11 bases between. The CDR3 loop spans 16 amino acids. The CDR3 nucleotides are TGTGCCAGCAGCTTAGATCTAGGTCTAACCAAAAACATTCAGTACTTC. Its translation: CASSLDLGLTKNIQYF.

The chain combines TRBV6-5 with TRBJ2-7, with D maybe TRBD1 (5 bases). V was clipped by 8 bases and J by 0 bases, with 5 bases between them. The CDR3 length is 11 residues. Germline CDR1 and CDR2: MNHEY and SVGAGI. The CDR3 sequence is CASGASYEQYV. The CDR3 nucleotides are TGTGCCAGCGGGGCCTCCTACGAGCAGTACGTC.

This clone has more than one count but fewer than ten. CDR3 in amino acids: CASSRGWDYGYTF. Written as DNA, the CDR3 is TGTGCCAGCAGCAGGGGCTGGGACTATGGCTACACCTTC. The chain carries TRBV7-2 and TRBJ1-2; D perhaps matches TRBD1 (5 bases). The V end was cut by 5 bases, the J end by 3 bases, with 10 bases between. The CDR3 length is 13 residues. Germline CDR1 is SGHTA and CDR2 is FQGNSA.

This clone came up once. The chain employs TRBV5-5 and TRBJ2-7, with a tentative D call TRBD1 (6 bases). The CDR3 totals 15 residues. With 3 bases removed from V and 3 bases from J, the gap between germline ends came to 16 bases. Germline V gives CDR1 SGHKS, CDR2 YYEKEE (reference sequence). The CDR3 sequence is CASSSNPTGYYEQYF. The CDR3 DNA follows: TGTGCCAGCAGCTCCAACCCGACAGGTTACTACGAGCAGTACTTC.

The CDR3 sequence is CASSEGGDGYTF. The CDR3 DNA follows: TGTGCCAGCAGTGAAGGGGGAGATGGCTACACCTTC. The chain employs TRBV2 and TRBJ1-2; D is ambiguous. V lost 1 base, J lost 6 bases, and 6 bases lay in between. This CDR3 is 12 amino acids long. Germline assignment: CDR1 SNHLY and CDR2 FYNNEI. Full variable domain (outside the CDR3, taken from reference TRBV2 and TRBJ1-2): EPEVTQTPSHQVTQMGQEVILRCVPISNHLYFYWYRQILGQKVEFLVSFYNNEISEKSEIFDDQFSVERPDGSNFTLKIRSTKLEDSAMYFCASSEGGDGYTFGSGTRLTVV.

The chain couples TRBV6-2 or TRBV6-3 to TRBJ2-4; D remains ambiguous. There are 11 residues in the CDR3. Germline CDR1 reads MNHEY; CDR2 reads SVGEGT. Trimming cost V 5 bases and J 9 bases, with 8 bases left between them. The CDR3 loop is CASSPNSIQYF. The CDR3 nucleotides read TGTGCCAGCAGTCCAAATTCCATTCAGTACTTC.

The chain couples TRBV19 to TRBJ2-7; 10 bases are a match to TRBD2. The germline V gene encodes CDR1 LNHDA and CDR2 SQIVND (reference sequence). Trimming took 3 bases from V and 0 from J; bases not matched to a gene: 2. CDR3 length equals 15 residues. Here the CDR3 reads CASSIASGSSYEQYV. The CDR3 bases are TGTGCCAGTAGTATCGCTAGCGGGAGCTCCTACGAGCAGTACGTC.

The chain carries TRBV28 and TRBJ1-2; D gene ambiguous. V was pared by 5 bases and J by 7 bases, with 23 bases between. The CDR3 length is 16 residues. CDR1 is MDHEN, CDR2 SYDVKM, per germline. The CDR3 sequence: CASSLPGAAALRGYTF. CDR3 nucleotide sequence: TGTGCCAGCAGTCTACCCGGCGCAGCGGCGTTACGTGGCTACACCTTC.

V gene TRBV4-1 combines with J gene TRBJ2-1; 8 bases match TRBD2. Germline values: CDR1 MGHRA, CDR2 YSYEKL. After removal of 5 bases from V and 2 bases from J, the junction contained 5 bases not matched to a gene. This CDR3 spans 15 amino acids. The CDR3 region has the DNA TGCGCCAGCAGCTCCGTAGCGGGACCCTACAATGAGCAGTTCTTC. Its translation is CASSSVAGPYNEQFF.

The V gene is TRBV10-2, the J gene TRBJ2-7; possible D gene TRBD2, 5 bases. The germline V gene encodes CDR1 WSHSY and CDR2 SAAADI. The germline V and J ends were trimmed by 3 bases and 6 bases, with 15 bases remaining between them. The CDR3 has 14 amino acids. CDR3 sequence (DNA): TGCGCCAGCAGTGAACAACTAGGGATCGGCGAGCAGTACTTC. Protein: CASSEQLGIGEQYF.

CDR3 loop: CASSFRPTGNSGNTIYF. The DNA of the CDR3 is TGCGCCAGCAGCTTCCGCCCCACAGGGAACTCTGGAAACACCATATATTTT. The chain recombines TRBV5-1 with TRBJ1-3, with TRBD1 as a possible D gene (6 bases). Germline V gives CDR1 SGHRS, CDR2 YFSETQ. The length of the CDR3 is 17 residues. V gave up 2 bases and J gave up 0 bases, with 15 bases separating them. Variable domain in full (rest from reference TRBV5-1 and TRBJ1-3): KAGVTQTPRYLIKTRGQQVTLSCSPISGHRSVSWYQQTPGQGLQFLFEYFSETQRNKGNFPGRFSGRQFSNSRSEMNVSTLELGDSALYLCASSFRPTGNSGNTIYFGEGSWLTVV.

In this sample, this clone turned up a few times. CDR3 coding DNA: TGCGCCAGCAGCCAGAGTCGGACAGGGGAGGGAACAGATACGCAGTATTTT. It translates to CASSQSRTGEGTDTQYF. The rearrangement joins TRBV4-1 to TRBJ2-3, with 9 bases aligning to TRBD1. V trimming: 3 bases; J trimming: 3 bases; junction bases outside the gene matches: 10. The CDR3 extends over 17 amino acids. CDR1 is MGHRA and CDR2 is YSYEKL in the germline V gene.

The table lists this clone with a few counts. The V and J genes are TRBV24-1 and TRBJ2-1, with a weak D call TRBD2 (5 bases). The V and J ends lost 4 bases and 9 bases respectively, with 12 bases between them. The CDR3 has 13 amino acids. CDR1 and CDR2 from the germline V gene are KGHDR and SFDVKD. The CDR3 nucleotides read TGTGCCACCAGTGAACCCAGTCGGGGTGAGCAGTTCTTC. It encodes CATSEPSRGEQFF.

In its sample, this clone was seen once. The V gene is TRBV4-1, the J gene TRBJ2-7; possible D gene TRBD1, 6 bases. This CDR3 is 16 amino acids long. CDR1 and CDR2 from the germline V gene are MGHRA and YSYEKL. The V and J ends lost 1 base and 4 bases respectively, with 17 bases between them. CDR3 sequence (DNA): TGCGCCAGCAGCCAAGGGAGCCAGGGGCTTAGATACGAGCAGTACTTC. It encodes CASSQGSQGLRYEQYF.

The sample holds a few counts of this clone. This rearrangement joins TRBV5-6 to TRBJ1-2; 9 bases align to TRBD1. Germline loops: CDR1 SGHDT, CDR2 YYEEEE. The J segment lost 4 bases and the V segment lost 4 bases, leaving 14 bases of the junction unmatched. The CDR3 sequence is 17 residues long. This CDR3 reads CASSAPGQGGRSYGYTF. CDR3 coding DNA: TGTGCCAGCAGCGCCCCGGGACAGGGCGGTAGGAGCTATGGCTACACCTTC.

The rearrangement links TRBV12-3 or TRBV12-4 to TRBJ2-7; 7 nucleotides align to TRBD2. CDR3 length equals 12 residues. The CDR3 DNA reads TGTGCCAGCAGTGGGGGGGGTCCCCGGAGGGACGTC. Translation gives CASSGGGPRRDV.

The V call is TRBV7-2, the J call TRBJ1-3; no clear D. Germline assignment: CDR1 SGHTA and CDR2 FQGNSA. The CDR3 runs to 14 residues. Trimming took off 1 base at V and 0 bases at J, with 4 bases between the two ends. The CDR3 DNA reads as TGTGCCAGCAGCTTAGACAGCTCTGGAAACACCATATATTTT. It encodes CASSLDSSGNTIYF.

The J gene is TRBJ2-5, the V gene TRBV6-5, with 11 bases aligning to TRBD2. CDR1 is MNHEY, CDR2 SVGAGI, per germline. This CDR3 is 14 amino acids long. J was trimmed by 4 bases and V by 5 bases; bases with no gene match: 3. The CDR3 spells CASSLGTSGETQYF. The CDR3 bases are TGTGCCAGCAGTCTTGGGACTAGCGGAGAGACCCAGTACTTC.

The genes are TRBV24-1 and TRBJ2-3; possibly TRBD2 for D (5 bases). CDR3 size: 16 residues. V lost 4 bases and J 0 bases, leaving 13 bases between the germline ends. Germline values: CDR1 KGHDR, CDR2 SFDVKD. The CDR3 DNA follows: TGTGCCACCAGTGACCGACTTGGGAGTAGCACAGATACGCAGTATTTT. Encoded protein: CATSDRLGSSTDTQYF.